This TCR beta chain was documented in a study of T cells in women clearing cervical HPV infection. Study overall: For cases, blood was sampled a median around 150 days after lesion detection, interquartile range about 80 to 220 days. Study-wide points: Cases carried less TRBV6-7 than controls: roughly 0.12% versus 0.17%.

The CDR3 is made up of 13 amino acids. Germline V CDR1 and CDR2: KGHSH, LQKENI. Genomic DNA, averaging around 1,200 ng per sample, yielded TCR beta CDR3 via immunoSEQ. Some clones are missing from TCRdb's copy, which holds only in-frame ones; the method was immunoSEQ multiplex PCR. This specimen shows about 32,000 clones; the ten leading clones hold 4.3%. Regarding this clone: Its antigen remains unidentified. The read gets to within 3 residues of the CDR3 end, and the germline J gene fills in the rest.

This clonotype originated in a woman aged 18-69 years with a cervical HPV16 infection that either progressed to CIN3+ or cleared (not recorded which). The rearrangement uses TRBV18 and TRBJ1-1; 7 nucleotides match TRBD1. What was sequenced was blood buffy coat. CDR3 DNA (partial): TGTGCCAGCTCACCACTCCGGGACAGTGCA. Protein: CASSPLRDSA. The full CDR3 is CASSPLRDSAAFF.